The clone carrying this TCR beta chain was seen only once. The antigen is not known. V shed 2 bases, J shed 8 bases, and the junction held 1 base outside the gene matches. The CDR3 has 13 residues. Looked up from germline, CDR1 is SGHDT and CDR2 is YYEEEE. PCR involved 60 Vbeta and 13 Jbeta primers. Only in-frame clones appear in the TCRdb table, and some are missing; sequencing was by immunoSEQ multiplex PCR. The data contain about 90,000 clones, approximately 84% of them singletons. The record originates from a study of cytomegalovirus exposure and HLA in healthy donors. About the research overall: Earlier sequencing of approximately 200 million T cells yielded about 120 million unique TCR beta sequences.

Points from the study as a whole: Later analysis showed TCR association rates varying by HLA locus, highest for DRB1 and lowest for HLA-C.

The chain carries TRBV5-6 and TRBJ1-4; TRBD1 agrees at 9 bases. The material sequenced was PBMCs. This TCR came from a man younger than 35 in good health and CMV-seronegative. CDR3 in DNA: TGTGCCAGCAGCTTTGACAGGGGGGAAAAACTGTTTTTT. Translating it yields CASSFDRGEKLFF.